These T cell receptor beta chains were read from a single sample in a study of blood T cell repertoires in COVID-19. Using immunoSEQ multiplex PCR, the repertoire was profiled, and TCRdb retains in-frame clones only, with some absent. The table records about 250,000 clones, 86% of them present only once. The sample was peripheral blood. Receptors were obtained from a woman aged 55-69 years who had recovered from COVID-19. Both conserved end residues are part of each CDR3. Fields, in order: CDR3 protein, CDR3 DNA, clone size, J gene, V gene, D gene. A D gene is named only where the DNA matches it firmly. The listing skips clone size in some rows; elsewhere it reads once, few, many or a size class.

CDR3aa: CASSTLPYREGFYEQYF
CDR3nt: TGTGCCAGCAGCACACTTCCGTACAGGGAAGGATTCTACGAGCAGTACTTC
abundance: once
j_gene: TRBJ2-7
v_gene: TRBV28
d_gene: NA

CDR3aa: CASSLIGDSYNEQFF
CDR3nt: TGTGCCAGCAGCTTAATAGGGGACTCCTACAATGAGCAGTTCTTC
abundance: NA
j_gene: TRBJ2-1
v_gene: TRBV11-3
d_gene: NA

CDR3aa: CASSYYSATNEKLFF
CDR3nt: TGTGCCAGCAGTTACTACAGTGCAACTAATGAAAAACTGTTTTTT
abundance: NA
j_gene: TRBJ1-4
v_gene: TRBV6-5
d_gene: NA

CDR3aa: CASSLGRVANSPLHF
CDR3nt: TGTGCCAGCAGCTTGGGCAGGGTGGCTAATTCACCCCTCCACTTT
abundance: NA
j_gene: TRBJ1-6
v_gene: TRBV7-2
d_gene: NA

CDR3aa: CASSYAGTGHGYTF
CDR3nt: TGTGCCAGCAGTTACGCCGGGACAGGCCATGGCTACACCTTC
abundance: NA
j_gene: TRBJ1-2
v_gene: TRBV6-5
d_gene: TRBD1

CDR3aa: CAISPSYEQYF
CDR3nt: TGTGCCATCAGTCCGTCTTACGAGCAGTACTTC
abundance: NA
j_gene: TRBJ2-7
v_gene: TRBV10-3
d_gene: NA

CDR3aa: CASSLDSKGLGGYTF
CDR3nt: TGTGCCAGCAGCTTAGACTCTAAGGGGCTGGGTGGCTACACCTTC
abundance: few
j_gene: TRBJ1-2
v_gene: TRBV7-2
d_gene: NA

CDR3aa: CASRRRGLGDLYEQYF
CDR3nt: TGTGCCAGCAGAAGGAGGGGGCTAGGGGACCTTTACGAGCAGTACTTC
abundance: NA
j_gene: TRBJ2-7
v_gene: TRBV2
d_gene: NA

CDR3aa: CASSLGWSGGDYGYTF
CDR3nt: TGTGCCAGCAGCTTAGGGTGGTCAGGGGGCGACTATGGCTACACCTTC
abundance: NA
j_gene: TRBJ1-2
v_gene: TRBV7-8
d_gene: TRBD1

CDR3aa: CASKGGRETYEQYF
CDR3nt: TGTGCCAGCAAAGGGGGCCGAGAGACCTACGAGCAGTACTTC
abundance: NA
j_gene: TRBJ2-7
v_gene: TRBV19
d_gene: TRBD1

CDR3aa: CASSLSGTQGTYNEQFF
CDR3nt: TGTGCCAGCAGTTTATCGGGGACTCAAGGAACCTACAATGAGCAGTTCTTC
abundance: NA
j_gene: TRBJ2-1
v_gene: TRBV28
d_gene: NA

CDR3aa: CASIAGPGMNTEAFF
CDR3nt: TGTGCCAGCATCGCAGGGCCTGGCATGAACACTGAAGCTTTCTTT
abundance: NA
j_gene: TRBJ1-1
v_gene: TRBV6-5
d_gene: NA

CDR3aa: CASSQSGGITGEVLGSYEQYF
CDR3nt: TGCGCCAGCAGTCAATCTGGAGGGATAACAGGGGAAGTACTTGGGTCCTACGAGCAGTACTTC
abundance: NA
j_gene: TRBJ2-7
v_gene: TRBV23-1
d_gene: NA

CDR3aa: CASSQDLSESSYEQYF
CDR3nt: TGTGCCAGCAGCCAAGATTTATCGGAGAGCTCCTACGAGCAGTACTTC
abundance: NA
j_gene: TRBJ2-7
v_gene: TRBV3-1/TRBV3-2
d_gene: NA

CDR3aa: CASSLGRVAYEQYF
CDR3nt: TGTGCCAGCAGCTTAGGCAGGGTGGCCTACGAGCAGTACTTC
abundance: NA
j_gene: TRBJ2-7
v_gene: TRBV11-1
d_gene: NA

CDR3aa: CASSLYRDPQVTDTQYF
CDR3nt: TGTGCCAGCAGCCTTTACAGGGACCCTCAAGTCACAGATACGCAGTATTTT
abundance: NA
j_gene: TRBJ2-3
v_gene: TRBV14
d_gene: NA

CDR3aa: CASSQARGGPTDTQYF
CDR3nt: TGTGCCAGCAGCCAAGCCCGGGGGGGCCCCACAGATACGCAGTATTTT
abundance: NA
j_gene: TRBJ2-3
v_gene: TRBV4-2
d_gene: TRBD2

CDR3aa: CASSPRGNRGAYGYTF
CDR3nt: TGTGCCAGCAGCCCCCGGGGGAACAGGGGGGCCTATGGCTACACCTTC
abundance: NA
j_gene: TRBJ1-2
v_gene: TRBV5-5
d_gene: TRBD1

CDR3aa: CAIPGLAGGNTGELFF
CDR3nt: TGTGCCATCCCGGGACTAGCGGGGGGGAACACCGGGGAGCTGTTTTTT
abundance: NA
j_gene: TRBJ2-2
v_gene: TRBV5-4
d_gene: TRBD2

CDR3aa: CASSLVAGDIGADTQYF
CDR3nt: TGTGCCAGCAGCTTAGTAGCGGGGGATATAGGAGCAGATACGCAGTATTTT
abundance: NA
j_gene: TRBJ2-3
v_gene: TRBV5-5
d_gene: TRBD2

CDR3aa: CAISLGLAGPFLLYEQYF
CDR3nt: TGTGCCATCAGTCTGGGACTAGCGGGGCCTTTCTTACTCTACGAGCAGTACTTC
abundance: NA
j_gene: TRBJ2-7
v_gene: TRBV10-3
d_gene: TRBD2

CDR3aa: CASSERRAYEQYF
CDR3nt: TGTGCCAGCAGTGAACGGCGGGCCTACGAGCAGTACTTC
abundance: NA
j_gene: TRBJ2-7
v_gene: TRBV11-2
d_gene: NA

CDR3aa: CASSPRDRGENEQFF
CDR3nt: TGTGCCAGCAGCCCCCGGGACAGGGGTGAGAATGAGCAGTTCTTC
abundance: NA
j_gene: TRBJ2-1
v_gene: TRBV21-1
d_gene: NA

CDR3aa: CASHSGGAISGNTIYF
CDR3nt: TGTGCCAGCCATTCAGGGGGCGCCATATCTGGAAACACCATATATTTT
abundance: NA
j_gene: TRBJ1-3
v_gene: TRBV28
d_gene: TRBD1